The 25 T cell receptor beta chains in this list originate from one sample, sequenced in a study of CD8+ T cells in alopecia areata (dated by TCRdb to between 2018 and 2020). The sample's time point label, decoded: baseline before oral tofacitinib. Libraries came from the immunoSEQ multiplex PCR assay. To provide template for TCR sequencing, every sample had RNA extracted and reverse transcribed into cDNA. TCRdb stores this immuneACCESS table with in-frame sequences only. Part of the clones is absent; in the studies checked, under half of the shortfall reflects unresolved V genes, and no reason is known for the rest. This sample lists 140,000 to 150,000 clones; about three fifths were detected once. Nearly 6.5% of the sample lies in the top ten. The specimen was CD4+ T cells sorted from blood, collected at week 0. Receptors originate from a human donor with alopecia areata.

This clone has just a few counts. J is TRBJ1-1 and V is TRBV20-1, with D tentatively TRBD1 (6 bases). Trimming shortened V by 5 bases and J by 11 bases, and 15 bases separated the two germline ends. This CDR3 has 11 amino acids. Germline CDR1 is DFQATT and CDR2 is SNEGSKA (reference sequence). CDR3 sequence: CSASQGLGAFF. CDR3 DNA sequence: TGCAGTGCTTCCCAGGGGCTCGGGGCTTTCTTT.

The CDR3 nucleotides are TGTGCCAGCAGCTTAGCGCGCCCCTCTGGGGCCAACGTCCTGACTTTC. Translated: CASSLARPSGANVLTF. The chain uses TRBV7-2 and TRBJ2-6; no clear D. This CDR3 has 16 amino acids. Germline CDR1 reads SGHTA; CDR2 reads FQGNSA. Trimming left V 0 bases short and J 0 bases short, with 6 bases between.

The chain carries TRBV9 and TRBJ1-5; 7 positions agree with TRBD1. Germline CDR1 and CDR2: SGDLS and YYNGEE. The V and J ends lost 3 bases and 8 bases, in that order; junction bases with no gene match: 8. The CDR3 covers 14 residues. CDR3 sequence (DNA): TGTGCCAGCAGCGCAGGGGGAGGGAATGAGCCCCAGCATTTT. This codes for CASSAGGGNEPQHF.

The V gene is TRBV10-3, the J gene TRBJ2-7; 9 nucleotides line up with TRBD1. Per the germline V gene, CDR1 is ENHRY and CDR2 is SYGVKD. J was trimmed by 6 bases and V by 10 bases; bases with no gene match: 7. The CDR3 has 12 residues. CDR3 in amino acids: CATTGGDGEQYF. DNA for the CDR3: TGTGCCACAACAGGGGGCGACGGCGAGCAGTACTTC.

Only a few counts were recorded for this clone. V is TRBV30 and J is TRBJ1-2; a possible D gene is TRBD1 (5 bases). The CDR3 has 14 amino acids. Trimming stripped 2 bases from V and 3 bases from J, with 13 bases between. The germline gives CDR1 GTSNPN, CDR2 SVGIG (reference sequence). CDR3 sequence reads: CAWSPQGIDYGYTF. The DNA of the CDR3 is TGTGCCTGGAGTCCCCAGGGTATCGACTATGGCTACACCTTC.

The chain joins TRBV5-1 to TRBJ2-7, with 7 bases identical to TRBD1. CDR3 size: 15 residues. Germline CDR1 reads SGHRS; CDR2 reads YFSETQ. V lost 4 bases, J lost 2 bases, and 9 bases stayed unmatched. Written as DNA, the CDR3 is TGCGCCAGCAGCCCCTTTGGGACAGACGCCTACGAGCAGTACTTC. Translated: CASSPFGTDAYEQYF.

V and J are TRBV1 and TRBJ2-1; the DNA was not used to check the table's D call, TRBD2. TRBV1 constitutes a pseudogene. CDR3 length equals 17 residues. The CDR3: CTSSHPVGLAGYNEQFF. The DNA of the CDR3 is TGCACCAGCAGCCACCCCGTCGGACTAGCGGGGTACAATGAGCAGTTCTTC.

The CDR3 protein is CASSSGLSSNQPQHF. CDR3 in DNA: TGTGCCAGCTCCTCAGGGTTATCTAGCAATCAGCCCCAGCATTTT. The chain uses TRBV19 and TRBJ1-5, with a tentative D call TRBD1 (5 bases). Germline lookup yields CDR1 LNHDA and CDR2 SQIVND (reference sequence). Trimming shortened V by 9 bases and J by 0 bases, and 15 bases separated the two germline ends. The CDR3 is 15 amino acids.

V gene TRBV29-1 combines with J gene TRBJ1-2, with 7 bases identical to TRBD1. Per the germline V gene, CDR1 is SQVTM and CDR2 is ANQGSEA. This CDR3 is built from 12 residues. With V trimmed by 3 bases and J by 9 bases, 7 bases remained unmatched. The CDR3 sequence is CSVEGQLTSYTF. In DNA, the CDR3 is TGCAGCGTTGAGGGACAGTTAACGAGCTACACCTTC.

V gene TRBV30 combines with J gene TRBJ1-1; D not certain. The CDR3 totals 11 residues. Trimming pared 0 bases from V and 4 bases from J, leaving 3 bases between. CDR1 GTSNPN and CDR2 SVGIG come from the germline V gene (reference sequence). The CDR3 DNA follows: TGTGCCTGGAGTGTCCTCACTGAAGCTTTCTTT. Translating it yields CAWSVLTEAFF. The full variable domain, with the rest looked up from reference TRBV30 and TRBJ1-1, is SQTIHQWPATLVQPVGSPLSLECTVEGTSNPNLYWYRQAAGRGLQLLFYSVGIGQISSEVPQNLSASRPQDRQFILSSKKLLLSDSGFYLCAWSVLTEAFFGQGTRLTVV.

The CDR3 DNA sequence: TGTGCCAGCAGTTACCAGACAGGGGGCGAAGGAAAACTGTTTTTT. Translating it yields CASSYQTGGEGKLFF. The chain recombines TRBV6-5 with TRBJ1-4, with TRBD1 matching over 10 bases. The CDR3 is 15 amino acids. Trimming at V came to 2 bases and at J to 10 bases, leaving 7 bases not matched to a gene. CDR1 and CDR2 from the germline V gene are MNHEY and SVGAGI.

The gene calls are TRBV6-1 and TRBJ2-3; no definite D call. Germline V gene sequence: CDR1 MNHNS, CDR2 SASEGT. The CDR3 extends over 14 amino acids. V was clipped by 2 bases and J by 8 bases, with 14 bases between them. Here the CDR3 DNA reads TGTGCCAGCAGTGAATCCCGACCCTCAGGTACGCAGTATTTT. This encodes CASSESRPSGTQYF.

This clone was recorded once. This chain uses TRBV30 with TRBJ1-2, with TRBD1 as a possible D gene (5 bases). This CDR3 comprises 15 residues. Trimming took off 0 bases at V and 4 bases at J, with 15 bases between the two ends. The germline V gene encodes CDR1 GTSNPN and CDR2 SVGIG (reference sequence). DNA for the CDR3: TGTGCCTGGAGTGTGCCGGACACCTGGACCTATGGCTACACCTTC. As protein: CAWSVPDTWTYGYTF.

The rearrangement joins TRBV6-5 to TRBJ2-1; TRBD2 matches 7 bases. The germline gives CDR1 MNHEY, CDR2 SVGAGI. V lost 4 bases and J lost 5; bases outside the gene matches: 5. CDR3 length: 14 residues. CDR3 in amino acids: CASSFRGGDNEQFF. The CDR3 nucleotides are TGTGCCAGCAGTTTTCGGGGAGGGGACAATGAGCAGTTCTTC.

The CDR3, as DNA: TGCAGCGTTAGGAATGAACAGGGAGGGTCCCAGTACTTC. Translation: CSVRNEQGGSQYF. V is TRBV29-1 and J is TRBJ2-5, with TRBD2 as a possible D gene (7 bases). V dropped 5 bases and J dropped 9 bases, with 19 bases sitting between them. Per the germline V gene, CDR1 is SQVTM and CDR2 is ANQGSEA. The CDR3 sequence is 13 residues long.

CDR3 protein: CASTYTSVFTDTQYF. Written as DNA, the CDR3 is TGTGCCAGCACTTACACTTCCGTATTCACAGATACGCAGTATTTT. V usage is TRBV5-5 and J usage is TRBJ2-3; no firm D call. Per germline, CDR1 SGHKS and CDR2 YYEKEE (reference sequence). CDR3 length equals 15 residues. V was clipped by 6 bases and J by 2 bases, with 16 bases between them. Based on the CDR3 plus reference TRBV5-5 and TRBJ2-3, the full variable domain is DAGVTQSPTHLIKTRGQQVTLRCSPISGHKSVSWYQQVLGQGPQFIFQYYEKEERGRGNFPDRFSARQFPNYSSELNVNALLLGDSALYLCASTYTSVFTDTQYFGPGTRLTVL.

V is TRBV29-1 and J is TRBJ2-3; no definite D call. Deletions cut 5 bases from V and 1 base from J, with 7 bases between. The CDR3 totals 12 residues. The germline V gene encodes CDR1 SQVTM and CDR2 ANQGSEA. In nucleotides, the CDR3 is TGCAGCGTTTTGATACGCACAGATACGCAGTATTTT. Translated: CSVLIRTDTQYF.

V usage is TRBV6-6 and J usage is TRBJ2-3; weak D call: TRBD2 (6 bases). The CDR3 covers 15 residues. The germline CDR1 and CDR2 sequences are MNHNY and SVGAGI (reference sequence). With 2 bases removed from V and 2 bases from J, the gap between germline ends came to 11 bases. CDR3 in DNA: TGTGCCAGCAGTTACGTAGCGGCCAACACAGATACGCAGTATTTT. Translation: CASSYVAANTDTQYF.

This clone has a count of ten or more. The chain recombines TRBV4-2 with TRBJ2-4; 11 positions agree with TRBD1. The ends lost 3 bases at V and 6 bases at J; junction bases unmatched: 4. Germline V gene data show CDR1 as LGHNA and CDR2 as YNFKEQ. CDR3 length: 15 amino acids. The CDR3 loop reads CASSQSGTGGNIQYF. CDR3 nucleotides: TGTGCCAGCAGCCAGTCCGGGACAGGGGGAAACATTCAGTACTTC.

The chain links TRBV2 to TRBJ1-1; D is undetermined. CDR1 and CDR2 (germline): SNHLY, FYNNEI. Trimming left V 7 bases short and J 5 bases short, with 14 bases between. CDR3 length: 13 amino acids. The CDR3 spells CASTSRWITEAFF. The DNA of the CDR3 is TGTGCCAGCACCTCCCGATGGATTACTGAAGCTTTCTTT.

Many counts were recorded for this clone. V and J are TRBV7-2 and TRBJ2-4; D may match TRBD1 or TRBD2 (5 bases each). V was shortened by 1 base and J by 8 bases, with 6 bases between the two germline ends. Germline V gene data show CDR1 as SGHTA and CDR2 as FQGNSA. The CDR3 totals 12 residues. The DNA of the CDR3 is TGTGCCAGCAGCTTAGTGGGGGACATTCAGTACTTC. Protein: CASSLVGDIQYF.

V is TRBV29-1 and J is TRBJ2-3; TRBD1 agrees at 9 bases. Germline CDR1 SQVTM, CDR2 ANQGSEA. This CDR3 spans 15 amino acids. Trimming took 7 bases from V and 0 from J; bases not matched to a gene: 8. The CDR3 region is CSASRTGASTDTQYF. The CDR3 region has the DNA TGCAGCGCTTCAAGGACAGGGGCAAGCACAGATACGCAGTATTTT.

V is TRBV10-3 and J is TRBJ2-5, with 8 bases that match TRBD1. With 10 bases clipped from V and 5 bases from J, the junction kept 12 bases outside the gene matches. Germline lookup yields CDR1 ENHRY and CDR2 SYGVKD. The CDR3 consists of 14 residues. DNA for the CDR3: TGTGCCACCACGCCCGACAGGGGATGGGAGACCCAGTACTTC. Translating gives CATTPDRGWETQYF.

The rearrangement uses TRBV30 and TRBJ1-1, with D uncertain. Germline CDR1 is GTSNPN and CDR2 is SVGIG (reference sequence). V was cut by 1 base and J by 1 base, with 7 bases left in between. There are 13 residues in the CDR3. CDR3: CAWSDQANTEAFF. CDR3 bases: TGTGCCTGGAGTGACCAGGCGAACACTGAAGCTTTCTTT. Full variable domain (remainder filled in from reference TRBV30 and TRBJ1-1): SQTIHQWPATLVQPVGSPLSLECTVEGTSNPNLYWYRQAAGRGLQLLFYSVGIGQISSEVPQNLSASRPQDRQFILSSKKLLLSDSGFYLCAWSDQANTEAFFGQGTRLTVV.

The CDR3 coding sequence is TGTGCCAGCATCCCTATTAAGGGCTCGGGGAACACTGAAGCTTTCTTT. Encoded protein: CASIPIKGSGNTEAFF. The chain couples TRBV7-2 to TRBJ1-1; D call uncertain. Germline V gene lookup returns CDR1 SGHTA and CDR2 FQGNSA. The CDR3 runs 16 residues. The V end lost 7 bases, the J end lost 1 base, and 19 bases lay between the germline ends.